This T cell receptor beta chain stems from a study of cytomegalovirus exposure and HLA in healthy donors. Findings of the study overall: Only CMV serostatus was available as immune exposure information. An assumption of roughly uniform sequencing depth across donors underlay the presence/absence analyses. Within the data, a cluster of highly shared sequence variants was likely a sequencing artifact.

Despite likely unrecorded immune exposures, the donors were nominally healthy at the time of sampling. Concerning this clone itself: Its antigen remains unknown.

The primer mix had 60 Vbeta and 13 Jbeta primers. Profiling relied on immunoSEQ multiplex PCR, and the TCRdb table lists in-frame clones only, not all of them. Among about 130,000 clones listed, 83% were seen once. There are 16 residues in the CDR3. Germline V lookup: CDR1 SGHNT, CDR2 YENEEA. J gave up 8 bases and V 6 bases, and 15 bases lay outside the gene matches. Sequencing was carried out using PBMCs. The receptor's source is a woman in her thirties or forties in good health and CMV-seropositive. This chain links TRBV11-3 with TRBJ2-1; 8 bases are shared with TRBD2. In nucleotides, the CDR3 is TGTGCCAGCAGGTCTACCGGGACTAGACTTAGCTATGAGCAGTTCTTC. Protein: CASRSTGTRLSYEQFF.